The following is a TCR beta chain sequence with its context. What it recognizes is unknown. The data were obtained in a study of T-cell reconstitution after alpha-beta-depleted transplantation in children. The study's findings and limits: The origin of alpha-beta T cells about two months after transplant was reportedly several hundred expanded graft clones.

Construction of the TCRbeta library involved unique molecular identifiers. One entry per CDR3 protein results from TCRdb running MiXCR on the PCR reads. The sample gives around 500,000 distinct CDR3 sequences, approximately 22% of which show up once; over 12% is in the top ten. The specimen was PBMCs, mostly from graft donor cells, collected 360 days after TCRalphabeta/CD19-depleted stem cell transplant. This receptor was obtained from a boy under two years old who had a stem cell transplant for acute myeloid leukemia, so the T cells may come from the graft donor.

CDR3 sequence: CASSHYWDRPSRSGANVLTF. The DNA of the CDR3 is TGTGCCAGCAGCCATTATTGGGACAGGCCATCTCGCTCTGGGGCCAACGTCCTGACTTTC. The chain recombines TRBV4-2 with TRBJ2-6; 8 bases map to TRBD1. The CDR3 runs to 20 residues. V was pared by 3 bases and J by 0 bases, with 13 bases of the junction left unmatched. Germline V lookup: CDR1 LGHNA, CDR2 YNFKEQ.